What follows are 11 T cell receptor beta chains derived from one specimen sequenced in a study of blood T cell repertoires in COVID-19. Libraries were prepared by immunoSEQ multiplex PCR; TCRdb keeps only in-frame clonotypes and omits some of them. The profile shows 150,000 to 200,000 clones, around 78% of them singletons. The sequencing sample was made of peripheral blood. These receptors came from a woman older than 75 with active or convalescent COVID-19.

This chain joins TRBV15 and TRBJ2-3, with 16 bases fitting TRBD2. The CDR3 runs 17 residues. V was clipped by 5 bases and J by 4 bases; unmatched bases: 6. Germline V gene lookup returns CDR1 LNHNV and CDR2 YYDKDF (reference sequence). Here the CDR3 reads CATSVGGLAGGPDTQYF. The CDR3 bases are TGTGCCACCAGCGTAGGGGGACTAGCGGGGGGGCCAGATACGCAGTATTTT. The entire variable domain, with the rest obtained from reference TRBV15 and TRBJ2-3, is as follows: DAMVIQNPRYQVTQFGKPVTLSCSQTLNHNVMYWYQQKSSQAPKLLFHYYDKDFNNEADTPDNFQSRRPNTSFCFLDIRSPGLGDTAMYLCATSVGGLAGGPDTQYFGPGTRLTVL.

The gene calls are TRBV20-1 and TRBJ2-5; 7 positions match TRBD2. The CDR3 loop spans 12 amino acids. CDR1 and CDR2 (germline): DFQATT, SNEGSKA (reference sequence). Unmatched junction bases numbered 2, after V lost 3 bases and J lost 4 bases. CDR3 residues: CSASTGGETQYF. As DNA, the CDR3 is TGCAGTGCTAGTACGGGGGGAGAGACCCAGTACTTC.

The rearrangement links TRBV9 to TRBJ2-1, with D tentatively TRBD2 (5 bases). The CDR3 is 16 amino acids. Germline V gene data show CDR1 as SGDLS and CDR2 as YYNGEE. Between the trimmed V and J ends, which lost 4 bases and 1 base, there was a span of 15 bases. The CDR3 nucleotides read TGTGCCAGCAGCTCCCTCGGGGTAGGTTCCTACAATGAGCAGTTCTTC. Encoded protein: CASSSLGVGSYNEQFF.

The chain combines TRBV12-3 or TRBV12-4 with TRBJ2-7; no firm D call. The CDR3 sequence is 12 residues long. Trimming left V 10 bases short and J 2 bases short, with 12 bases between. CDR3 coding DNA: TGTGCCACCCGGGTAGGTCCCTACGAGCAGTACTTC. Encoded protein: CATRVGPYEQYF.

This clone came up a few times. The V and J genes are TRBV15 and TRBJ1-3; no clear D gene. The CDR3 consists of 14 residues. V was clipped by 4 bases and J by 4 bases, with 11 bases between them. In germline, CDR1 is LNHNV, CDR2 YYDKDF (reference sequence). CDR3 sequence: CATSTRSGGNTIYF. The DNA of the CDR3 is TGTGCCACCAGCACCCGGAGTGGGGGAAACACCATATATTTT.

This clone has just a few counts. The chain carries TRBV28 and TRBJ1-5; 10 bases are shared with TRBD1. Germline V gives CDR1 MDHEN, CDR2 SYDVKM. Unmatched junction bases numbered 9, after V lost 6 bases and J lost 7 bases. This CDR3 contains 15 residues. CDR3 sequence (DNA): TGTGCCAGCAGCCATACGACAGGGGGCGGGCAGCCCCAGCATTTT. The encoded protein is CASSHTTGGGQPQHF.

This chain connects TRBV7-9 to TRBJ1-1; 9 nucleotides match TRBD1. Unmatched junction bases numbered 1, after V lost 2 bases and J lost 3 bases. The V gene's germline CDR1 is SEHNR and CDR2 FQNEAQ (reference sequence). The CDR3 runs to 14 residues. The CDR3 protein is CASSLRTGDTEAFF. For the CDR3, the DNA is TGTGCCAGCAGCTTAAGGACAGGGGACACTGAAGCTTTCTTT.

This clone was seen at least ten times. CDR3: CASSHRVRDEKLFF. The DNA for the CDR3 is TGTGCCAGCAGTCACAGGGTTAGGGATGAAAAACTGTTTTTT. The V call is TRBV6-6, the J call TRBJ1-4; maybe TRBD1 (6 bases). Trimming shortened V by 5 bases and J by 6 bases, and 13 bases separated the two germline ends. The germline V gene encodes CDR1 MNHNY and CDR2 SVGAGI (reference sequence). The CDR3 length is 14 residues.

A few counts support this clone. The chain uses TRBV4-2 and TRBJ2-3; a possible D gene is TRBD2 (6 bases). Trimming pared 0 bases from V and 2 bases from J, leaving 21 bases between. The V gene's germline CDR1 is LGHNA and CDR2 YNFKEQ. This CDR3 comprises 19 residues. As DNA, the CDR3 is TGTGCCAGCAGCCAAGAGGGGATTCGGAGGGCAGGGTACACAGATACGCAGTATTTT. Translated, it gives CASSQEGIRRAGYTDTQYF.

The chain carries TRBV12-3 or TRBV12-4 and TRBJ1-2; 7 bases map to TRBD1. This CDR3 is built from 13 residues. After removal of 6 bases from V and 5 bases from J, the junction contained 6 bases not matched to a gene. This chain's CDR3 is CASSLGQAYGYTF. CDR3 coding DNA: TGTGCCAGCAGCCTTGGACAGGCGTATGGCTACACCTTC.

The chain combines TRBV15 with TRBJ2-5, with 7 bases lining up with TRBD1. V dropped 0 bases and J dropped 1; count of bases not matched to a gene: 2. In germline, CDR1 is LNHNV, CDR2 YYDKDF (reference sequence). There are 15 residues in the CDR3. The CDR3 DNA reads TGTGCCACCAGCAGAGAGAGGACAGGCCAAGAGACCCAGTACTTC. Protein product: CATSRERTGQETQYF.